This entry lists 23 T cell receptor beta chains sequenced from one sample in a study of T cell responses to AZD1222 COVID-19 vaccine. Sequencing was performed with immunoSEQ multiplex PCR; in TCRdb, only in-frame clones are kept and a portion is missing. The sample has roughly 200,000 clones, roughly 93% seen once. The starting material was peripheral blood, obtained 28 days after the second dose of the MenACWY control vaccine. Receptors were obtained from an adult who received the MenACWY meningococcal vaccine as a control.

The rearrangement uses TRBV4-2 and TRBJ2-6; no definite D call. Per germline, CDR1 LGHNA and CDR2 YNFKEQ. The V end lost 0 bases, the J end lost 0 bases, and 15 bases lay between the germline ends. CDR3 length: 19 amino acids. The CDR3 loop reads CASSQDIGRGSSGANVLTF. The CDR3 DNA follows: TGTGCCAGCAGCCAAGATATCGGGCGTGGTAGCTCTGGGGCCAACGTCCTGACTTTC.

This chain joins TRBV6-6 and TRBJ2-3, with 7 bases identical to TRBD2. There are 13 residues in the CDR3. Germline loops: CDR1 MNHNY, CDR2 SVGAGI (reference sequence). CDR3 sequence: CAGGAGLADTQYF. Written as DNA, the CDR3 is TGTGCTGGAGGAGCGGGGTTGGCAGATACGCAGTATTTT.

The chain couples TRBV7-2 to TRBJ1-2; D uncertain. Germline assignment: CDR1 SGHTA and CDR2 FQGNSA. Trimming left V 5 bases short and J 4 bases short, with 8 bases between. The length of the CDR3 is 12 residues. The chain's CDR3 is CASSTSSYGYTF. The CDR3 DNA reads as TGTGCCAGCAGCACTTCAAGCTATGGCTACACCTTC.

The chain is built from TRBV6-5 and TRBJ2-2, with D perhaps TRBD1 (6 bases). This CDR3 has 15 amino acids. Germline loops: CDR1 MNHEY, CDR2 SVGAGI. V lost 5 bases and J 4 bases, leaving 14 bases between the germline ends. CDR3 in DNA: TGTGCCAGCAGTCCCCCCGGCAGGGGCACCGGGGAGCTGTTTTTT. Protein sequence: CASSPPGRGTGELFF.

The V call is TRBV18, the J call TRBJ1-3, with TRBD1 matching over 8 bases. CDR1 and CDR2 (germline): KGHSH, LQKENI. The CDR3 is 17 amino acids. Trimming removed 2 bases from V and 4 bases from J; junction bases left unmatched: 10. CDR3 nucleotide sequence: TGTGCCAGCTCACCAAAGGAGCAGGGGGCGTCAGGAAACACCATATATTTT. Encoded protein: CASSPKEQGASGNTIYF.

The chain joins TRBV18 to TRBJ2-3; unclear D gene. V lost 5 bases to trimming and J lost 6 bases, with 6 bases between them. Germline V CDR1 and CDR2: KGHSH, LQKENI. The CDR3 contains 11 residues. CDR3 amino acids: CASSLQDTQYF. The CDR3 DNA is TGTGCCAGCTCATTACAGGATACGCAGTATTTT.

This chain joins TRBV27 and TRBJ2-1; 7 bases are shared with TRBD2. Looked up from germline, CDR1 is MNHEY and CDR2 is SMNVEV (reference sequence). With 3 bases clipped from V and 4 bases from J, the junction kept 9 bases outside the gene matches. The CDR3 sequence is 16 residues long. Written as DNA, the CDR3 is TGTGCCAGCAGTTTTAATAGGCTAGCGGCTTACAATGAGCAGTTCTTC. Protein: CASSFNRLAAYNEQFF.

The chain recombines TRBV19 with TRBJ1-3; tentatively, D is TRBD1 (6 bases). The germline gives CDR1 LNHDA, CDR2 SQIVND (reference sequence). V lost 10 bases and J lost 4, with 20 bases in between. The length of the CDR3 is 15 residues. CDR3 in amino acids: CATHPRRGRGNTIYF. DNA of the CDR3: TGTGCCACCCATCCCCGCAGGGGCCGGGGAAACACCATATATTTT.

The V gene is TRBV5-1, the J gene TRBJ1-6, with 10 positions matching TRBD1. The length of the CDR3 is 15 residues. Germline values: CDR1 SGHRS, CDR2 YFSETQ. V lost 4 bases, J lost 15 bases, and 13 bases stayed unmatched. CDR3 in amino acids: CASSGTGTGASGLHF. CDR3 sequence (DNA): TGCGCCAGCAGCGGGACCGGGACAGGGGCCTCTGGCCTCCACTTT.

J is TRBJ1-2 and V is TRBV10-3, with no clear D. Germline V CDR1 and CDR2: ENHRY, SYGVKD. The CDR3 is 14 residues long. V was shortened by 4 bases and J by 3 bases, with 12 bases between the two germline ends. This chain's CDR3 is CAISGGLIDYGYTF. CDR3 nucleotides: TGTGCCATCAGTGGAGGCCTAATCGACTATGGCTACACCTTC.

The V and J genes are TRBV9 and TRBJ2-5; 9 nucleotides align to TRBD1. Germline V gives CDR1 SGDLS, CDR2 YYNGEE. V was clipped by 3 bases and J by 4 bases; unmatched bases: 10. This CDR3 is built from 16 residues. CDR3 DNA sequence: TGTGCCAGCAGCGCGACAGGGGGAGGTTTTCCAGAGACCCAGTACTTC. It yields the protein CASSATGGGFPETQYF.

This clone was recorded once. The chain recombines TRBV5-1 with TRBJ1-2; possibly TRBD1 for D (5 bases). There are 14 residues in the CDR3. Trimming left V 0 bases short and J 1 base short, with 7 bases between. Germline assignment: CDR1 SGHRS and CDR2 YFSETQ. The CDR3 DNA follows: TGCGCCAGCAGCTTGGCGACAGATAACTATGGCTACACCTTC. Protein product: CASSLATDNYGYTF.

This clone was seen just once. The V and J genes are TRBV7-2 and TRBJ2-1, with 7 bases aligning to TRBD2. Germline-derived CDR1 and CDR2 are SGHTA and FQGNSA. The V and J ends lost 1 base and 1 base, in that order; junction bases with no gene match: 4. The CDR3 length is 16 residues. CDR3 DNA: TGTGCCAGCAGCTTAGTGGGGGGGAATTCCTACAATGAGCAGTTCTTC. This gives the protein CASSLVGGNSYNEQFF. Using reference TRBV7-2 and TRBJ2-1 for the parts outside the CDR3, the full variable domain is GAGVSQSPSNKVTEKGKDVELRCDPISGHTALYWYRQSLGQGLEFLIYFQGNSAPDKSGLPSDRFSAERTGGSVSTLTIQRTQQEDSAVYLCASSLVGGNSYNEQFFGPGTRLTVL.

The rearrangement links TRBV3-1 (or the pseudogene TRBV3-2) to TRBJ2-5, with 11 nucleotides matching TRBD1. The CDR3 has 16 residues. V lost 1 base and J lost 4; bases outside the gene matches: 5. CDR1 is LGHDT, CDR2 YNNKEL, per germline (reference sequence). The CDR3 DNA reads TGTGCCAGCAGCCAAGGGTGGACAGGGGGCCGAGAGACCCAGTACTTC. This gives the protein CASSQGWTGGRETQYF.

DNA of the CDR3: TGTGCCAGCAGAACGCAGGGGGACAAAAAACTGTTTTTT. This encodes CASRTQGDKKLFF. This chain links TRBV27 with TRBJ1-4; TRBD1 agrees at 7 bases. V shed 6 bases, J shed 9 bases, and the junction held 7 bases outside the gene matches. The germline V gene encodes CDR1 MNHEY and CDR2 SMNVEV (reference sequence). CDR3 size: 13 residues.

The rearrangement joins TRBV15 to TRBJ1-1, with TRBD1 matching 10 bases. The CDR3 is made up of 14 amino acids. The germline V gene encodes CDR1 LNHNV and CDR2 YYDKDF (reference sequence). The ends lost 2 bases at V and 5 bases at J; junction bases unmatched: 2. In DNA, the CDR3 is TGTGCCACCAGCAGATGGACAGGGGGGACTGAAGCTTTCTTT. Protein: CATSRWTGGTEAFF.

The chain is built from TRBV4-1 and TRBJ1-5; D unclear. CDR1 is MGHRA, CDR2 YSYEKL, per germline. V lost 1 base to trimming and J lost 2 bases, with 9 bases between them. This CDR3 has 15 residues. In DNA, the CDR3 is TGCGCCAGCAGCCAAGGCCTGGTAGGCAATCAGCCCCAGCATTTT. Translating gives CASSQGLVGNQPQHF.

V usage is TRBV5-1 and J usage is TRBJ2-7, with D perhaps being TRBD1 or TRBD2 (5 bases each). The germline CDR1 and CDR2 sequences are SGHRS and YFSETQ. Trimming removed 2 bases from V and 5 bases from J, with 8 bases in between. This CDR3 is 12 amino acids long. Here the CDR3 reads CASSFGADEQYF. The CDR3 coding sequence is TGCGCCAGCAGCTTCGGGGCGGACGAGCAGTACTTC.

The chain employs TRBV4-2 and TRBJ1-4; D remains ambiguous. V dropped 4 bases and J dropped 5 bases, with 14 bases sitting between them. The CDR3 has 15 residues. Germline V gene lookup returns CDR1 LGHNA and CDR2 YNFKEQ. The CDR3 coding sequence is TGTGCCAGCAGCCTAGGAGGCTTAACGAATGAAAAACTGTTTTTT. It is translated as CASSLGGLTNEKLFF.

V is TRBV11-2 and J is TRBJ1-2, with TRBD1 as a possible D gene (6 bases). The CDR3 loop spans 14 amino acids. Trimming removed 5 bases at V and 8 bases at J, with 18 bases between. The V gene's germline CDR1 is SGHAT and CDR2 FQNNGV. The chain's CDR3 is CASSPQQGFLGYTF. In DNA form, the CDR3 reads TGTGCCAGCAGCCCCCAACAGGGTTTCTTGGGCTACACCTTC.

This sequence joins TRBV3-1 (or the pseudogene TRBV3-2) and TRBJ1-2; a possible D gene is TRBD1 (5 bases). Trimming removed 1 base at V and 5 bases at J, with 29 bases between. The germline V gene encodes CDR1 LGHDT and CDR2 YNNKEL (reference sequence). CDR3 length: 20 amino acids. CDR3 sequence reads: CASSQGFLQPGRQTRYGYTF. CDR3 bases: TGTGCCAGCAGCCAAGGATTCCTCCAACCAGGGAGGCAAACGAGGTATGGCTACACCTTC.

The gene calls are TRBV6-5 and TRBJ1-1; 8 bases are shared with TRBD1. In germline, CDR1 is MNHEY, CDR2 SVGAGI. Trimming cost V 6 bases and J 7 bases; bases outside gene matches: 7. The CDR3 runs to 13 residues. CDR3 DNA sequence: TGTGCCAGCAGGGACCAGGGGGCAATTGAAGCTTTCTTT. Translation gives CASRDQGAIEAFF.

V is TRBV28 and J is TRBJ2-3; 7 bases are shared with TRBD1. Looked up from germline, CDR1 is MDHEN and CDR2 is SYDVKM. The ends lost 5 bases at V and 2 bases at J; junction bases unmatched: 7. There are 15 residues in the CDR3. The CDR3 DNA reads TGTGCCAGCAGTCCACAGGGGTTTACCACAGATACGCAGTATTTT. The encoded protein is CASSPQGFTTDTQYF.